Listed below are T cell receptor beta chains from one sample, sequenced in a study of blood T cell repertoires in COVID-19. Assay used: immunoSEQ multiplex PCR; TCRdb lists only in-frame clones, some missing. Altogether 250,000 to 400,000 clones are present, roughly 90% being singletons, with the ten largest covering 2.9%. The specimen sequenced was peripheral blood. The receptors shown here come from a woman in her twenties or thirties with COVID-19, enrolled during active disease. The CDR3 runs from the conserved cysteine through the conserved F or W. D genes are given only for firm matches. Clone size is stated in some rows and not others, as once, few, many or a class when expanded.

v_call: TRBV30
clone_size: NA
j_call: TRBJ2-7
d_call: NA
cdr3_aa: CAWGTNSYEQYF
cdr3_nt: TGTGCCTGGGGGACAAACAGCTACGAGCAGTACTTC

v_call: TRBV18
clone_size: NA
j_call: TRBJ2-7
d_call: TRBD2
cdr3_aa: CASSPPGSGSYEQYF
cdr3_nt: TGTGCCAGCTCACCACCGGGGAGCGGGAGCTACGAGCAGTACTTC

v_call: TRBV28
clone_size: once
j_call: TRBJ2-7
d_call: NA
cdr3_aa: CASRHSRYEQYF
cdr3_nt: TGTGCCAGCAGGCACAGCCGGTACGAGCAGTACTTC

v_call: TRBV5-4
clone_size: NA
j_call: TRBJ2-7
d_call: NA
cdr3_aa: CASSAQEVPYEQYF
cdr3_nt: TGTGCCAGCAGCGCCCAGGAGGTACCCTACGAGCAGTACTTC

v_call: TRBV11-2
clone_size: NA
j_call: TRBJ2-3
d_call: TRBD2
cdr3_aa: CASSLPRTSGSSDTQYF
cdr3_nt: TGTGCCAGCAGCTTACCTCGGACTAGCGGGAGTTCAGATACGCAGTATTTT

v_call: TRBV5-5
clone_size: NA
j_call: TRBJ1-1
d_call: TRBD1
cdr3_aa: CASSWGQGGTEAFF
cdr3_nt: TGTGCCAGCAGCTGGGGACAGGGTGGCACTGAAGCTTTCTTT

v_call: TRBV30
clone_size: NA
j_call: TRBJ2-1
d_call: TRBD2
cdr3_aa: CACGGYNEQFF
cdr3_nt: TGTGCCTGCGGGGGGTACAATGAGCAGTTCTTC

v_call: TRBV30
clone_size: once
j_call: TRBJ1-1
d_call: TRBD1
cdr3_aa: CAWNGAGGSAEAFF
cdr3_nt: TGTGCCTGGAACGGGGCAGGGGGCTCCGCAGAAGCTTTCTTT

v_call: TRBV16
clone_size: NA
j_call: TRBJ1-3
d_call: NA
cdr3_aa: CASSQGLPGSGNTIYF
cdr3_nt: TGTGCCAGCAGCCAAGGACTTCCAGGCTCTGGAAACACCATATATTTT

v_call: TRBV25-1
clone_size: few
j_call: TRBJ1-2
d_call: TRBD1
cdr3_aa: CASRRTGPSWVYGYTF
cdr3_nt: TGTGCCAGCCGAAGGACAGGGCCTTCTTGGGTTTATGGCTACACCTTC

v_call: TRBV28
clone_size: NA
j_call: TRBJ2-2
d_call: NA
cdr3_aa: CASLRGVIAGELFF
cdr3_nt: TGTGCCAGCCTTAGAGGTGTAATCGCCGGGGAGCTGTTTTTT

v_call: TRBV20-1
clone_size: NA
j_call: TRBJ1-2
d_call: TRBD1
cdr3_aa: CSASHGTEISARGYTF
cdr3_nt: TGCAGTGCTAGTCACGGGACAGAGATCTCCGCTCGAGGCTACACCTTC

v_call: TRBV28
clone_size: NA
j_call: TRBJ2-1
d_call: TRBD2
cdr3_aa: CASSTPGTSGNNEQFF
cdr3_nt: TGTGCCAGCAGTACCCCCGGGACTAGCGGAAACAATGAGCAGTTCTTC

v_call: TRBV29-1
clone_size: NA
j_call: TRBJ1-5
d_call: NA
cdr3_aa: CSVARTPDQPQHF
cdr3_nt: TGCAGCGTGGCCCGGACACCGGATCAGCCCCAGCATTTT

v_call: TRBV6-1
clone_size: NA
j_call: TRBJ1-4
d_call: NA
cdr3_aa: CASSEYGAGEKLFF
cdr3_nt: TGTGCCAGCAGTGAATACGGGGCGGGGGAAAAACTGTTTTTT

v_call: TRBV5-6
clone_size: NA
j_call: TRBJ1-5
d_call: NA
cdr3_aa: CASSFSPNLNQPQHF
cdr3_nt: TGTGCCAGCAGCTTCAGTCCGAATCTCAATCAGCCCCAGCATTTT

v_call: TRBV25-1
clone_size: NA
j_call: TRBJ2-3
d_call: TRBD2
cdr3_aa: CASSGGRVNRDTQYF
cdr3_nt: TGTGCCAGCAGCGGCGGGAGAGTGAACAGGGATACGCAGTATTTT

v_call: TRBV23-1
clone_size: NA
j_call: TRBJ1-1
d_call: NA
cdr3_aa: CASSQSGQGRNTEAFF
cdr3_nt: TGCGCCAGCAGTCAATCTGGGCAGGGCCGGAACACTGAAGCTTTCTTT

v_call: TRBV7-9
clone_size: few
j_call: TRBJ2-7
d_call: NA
cdr3_aa: CASSLAHGEVVNEQYF
cdr3_nt: TGTGCCAGCAGCTTAGCGCACGGTGAAGTAGTTAACGAGCAGTACTTC

v_call: TRBV18
clone_size: NA
j_call: TRBJ2-3
d_call: TRBD2
cdr3_aa: CASSPTRTSGFTDTQYF
cdr3_nt: TGTGCCAGCTCCCCCACCCGGACTAGCGGATTCACAGATACGCAGTATTTT

v_call: TRBV2
clone_size: NA
j_call: TRBJ2-7
d_call: TRBD1
cdr3_aa: CASSHDRESSYEQYF
cdr3_nt: TGTGCCAGCAGCCACGACAGGGAGTCCTCCTACGAGCAGTACTTC

v_call: TRBV2
clone_size: NA
j_call: TRBJ2-1
d_call: TRBD2
cdr3_aa: CASSETASSGAYNEQFF
cdr3_nt: TGTGCCAGCAGTGAAACGGCAAGTAGCGGGGCCTACAATGAGCAGTTCTTC

v_call: TRBV7-9
clone_size: NA
j_call: TRBJ1-1
d_call: NA
cdr3_aa: CASSLAAGDTEAFF
cdr3_nt: TGTGCCAGCAGCTTAGCTGCAGGGGACACTGAAGCTTTCTTT

v_call: TRBV5-1
clone_size: once
j_call: TRBJ2-5
d_call: TRBD1
cdr3_aa: CASSPTGGLETQYF
cdr3_nt: TGCGCCAGCAGCCCGACAGGGGGTTTAGAGACCCAGTACTTC

v_call: TRBV7-9
clone_size: NA
j_call: TRBJ2-3
d_call: TRBD1
cdr3_aa: CASSGTGLRADTQYF
cdr3_nt: TGTGCCAGCAGCGGGACAGGGCTTAGAGCAGATACGCAGTATTTT

v_call: TRBV3-1/TRBV3-2
clone_size: NA
j_call: TRBJ1-2
d_call: TRBD1
cdr3_aa: CASSQLSLQGGLSRGYTF
cdr3_nt: TGTGCCAGCAGCCAATTGAGTTTGCAGGGGGGCCTATCGAGGGGCTACACCTTC

v_call: TRBV9
clone_size: NA
j_call: TRBJ1-2
d_call: NA
cdr3_aa: CASSGGEGPGGYTF
cdr3_nt: TGTGCCAGCAGCGGGGGGGAGGGACCCGGAGGCTACACCTTC

v_call: TRBV2
clone_size: NA
j_call: TRBJ2-2
d_call: TRBD1
cdr3_aa: CASSLGDRGHTGELFF
cdr3_nt: TGTGCCAGCAGTTTAGGGGACAGGGGGCATACCGGGGAGCTGTTTTTT

v_call: TRBV9
clone_size: NA
j_call: TRBJ1-1
d_call: TRBD1
cdr3_aa: CASSVDGSGGTEAFF
cdr3_nt: TGTGCCAGCAGCGTGGACGGCTCAGGGGGGACTGAAGCTTTCTTT

v_call: TRBV19
clone_size: NA
j_call: TRBJ2-7
d_call: TRBD1
cdr3_aa: CASSVDRDYEQYF
cdr3_nt: TGTGCCAGTAGTGTTGACAGGGACTACGAGCAGTACTTC

v_call: TRBV5-1
clone_size: NA
j_call: TRBJ2-1
d_call: TRBD1
cdr3_aa: CASSSIWTGIAEQFF
cdr3_nt: TGCGCCAGCAGCTCTATCTGGACAGGGATTGCCGAGCAGTTCTTC

v_call: TRBV15
clone_size: few
j_call: TRBJ1-6
d_call: TRBD1
cdr3_aa: CATSGRPDRGAVGSPLHF
cdr3_nt: TGTGCCACCAGCGGACGACCGGACAGGGGAGCAGTAGGATCACCCCTCCACTTT

v_call: TRBV3-1/TRBV3-2
clone_size: NA
j_call: TRBJ1-6
d_call: TRBD1
cdr3_aa: CASSPTGENSPLHF
cdr3_nt: TGTGCCAGCAGCCCGACAGGGGAAAATTCACCCCTCCACTTT

v_call: TRBV7-9
clone_size: NA
j_call: TRBJ1-1
d_call: TRBD1
cdr3_aa: CASSLATGGTEAFF
cdr3_nt: TGTGCCAGCAGCTTAGCGACAGGGGGGACTGAAGCTTTCTTT

v_call: TRBV19
clone_size: NA
j_call: TRBJ1-5
d_call: TRBD1
cdr3_aa: CASSIGGGYQPQHF
cdr3_nt: TGTGCCAGTAGTATCGGAGGGGGCTATCAGCCCCAGCATTTT

v_call: TRBV3-1/TRBV3-2
clone_size: NA
j_call: TRBJ2-1
d_call: TRBD1
cdr3_aa: CASSQAPGQGVYEQFF
cdr3_nt: TGTGCCAGCAGCCAAGCCCCAGGACAGGGGGTCTATGAGCAGTTCTTC

v_call: TRBV5-1
clone_size: NA
j_call: TRBJ2-6
d_call: TRBD1
cdr3_aa: CASSGGQGVSGANVLTF
cdr3_nt: TGCGCCAGCAGCGGGGGACAGGGGGTATCTGGGGCCAACGTCCTGACTTTC

v_call: TRBV28
clone_size: NA
j_call: TRBJ2-1
d_call: NA
cdr3_aa: CASSFLTRSVVDEQFF
cdr3_nt: TGTGCCAGTTCCTTCCTTACTAGGTCGGTCGTGGATGAGCAGTTCTTC

v_call: TRBV28
clone_size: NA
j_call: TRBJ1-1
d_call: NA
cdr3_aa: CASSTYPPQTGDFGLMTEAFF
cdr3_nt: TGTGCCAGCAGTACATATCCCCCCCAGACAGGTGATTTCGGTCTGATGACTGAAGCTTTCTTT

v_call: TRBV7-6
clone_size: NA
j_call: TRBJ2-2
d_call: TRBD2
cdr3_aa: CASSAVRLAGANTGELFF
cdr3_nt: TGTGCCAGCAGCGCGGTTCGACTAGCGGGGGCGAACACCGGGGAGCTGTTTTTT

v_call: TRBV16
clone_size: NA
j_call: TRBJ1-5
d_call: TRBD1
cdr3_aa: CASSNRQGDQPQHF
cdr3_nt: TGTGCCAGCAGCAACCGACAGGGAGATCAGCCCCAGCATTTT

v_call: TRBV5-1
clone_size: NA
j_call: TRBJ2-1
d_call: TRBD1
cdr3_aa: CASSLQRTVRGNEQFF
cdr3_nt: TGCGCCAGCAGTCTTCAAAGGACTGTCAGGGGGAATGAGCAGTTCTTC

v_call: TRBV19
clone_size: NA
j_call: TRBJ1-5
d_call: NA
cdr3_aa: CASSIWLLNSNQPQHF
cdr3_nt: TGTGCCAGTAGTATATGGCTTCTCAATAGCAATCAGCCCCAGCATTTT

v_call: TRBV19
clone_size: NA
j_call: TRBJ2-1
d_call: TRBD2
cdr3_aa: CASRRTSWDNEQFF
cdr3_nt: TGTGCCAGTAGGAGGACTAGCTGGGACAATGAGCAGTTCTTC